The entry that follows covers one TCR beta chain sequence. The repertoire was sequenced with immunoSEQ multiplex PCR; TCRdb's copy has only in-frame clones and lacks some. This table holds just under 30,000 clones, roughly 87% found once. V was clipped by 2 bases and J by 3 bases, with 6 bases between them. The CDR3 has 13 residues. CDR1 is MNHNY and CDR2 is SVGAGI in the germline V gene (reference sequence). These data originate in a study of blood T cell repertoires in COVID-19. The gene calls are TRBV6-6 and TRBJ2-3, with D unresolved. The receptor was isolated from a human donor in a cohort sampled during active COVID-19. The source material was peripheral blood. The CDR3 loop reads CASSYRETDTQYF. The CDR3 DNA reads as TGTGCCAGCAGTTACAGAGAGACAGATACGCAGTATTTT.